This T cell receptor (beta chain) derives from a study of human T cells and chemical hapten exposure. Study as a whole: A patient group, mainly female, showed alopecia areata, totalis or universalis. Per-sample TCR yield variability stemmed mainly from small pooled library volume differences.

Indicated time point: patch test 1, 2 weeks after DPC sensitization. Treatment given: therapeutic diphenylcyclopropenone sensitization with weekly scalp DPC. The authors' total RNA extraction used unfractionated whole blood. V lost 0 bases, J lost 5 bases, and 9 bases stayed unmatched. CDR3 length: 16 amino acids. The V gene's germline CDR1 is LGHNA and CDR2 YNFKEQ. Single cDNA molecules in the library carried unique molecular identifiers attached during preparation. Each CDR3 protein is one row after TCRdb ran MiXCR on the RACE reads. The sample includes roughly 98,000 distinct CDR3 sequences, around an eighth of them seen just once.

The sample consisted of whole blood, taken in connection with sensitization to the hapten diphenylcyclopropenone (DPC). The sequence was obtained from a middle-aged woman with alopecia areata. Some clones in this sample may be carry-over from other donors' samples. V gene TRBV4-2 combines with J gene TRBJ2-5; 7 nucleotides agree with TRBD1. The CDR3, as DNA: TGTGCCAGCAGCCAAGATTATAGGGGGCTCCAGGAGACCCAGTACTTC. Its translation: CASSQDYRGLQETQYF.